The next 21 T cell receptor beta chains were all read from a single sample in a study of blood T cells in healthy people across ages (dated by TCRdb to about 2015). The method was 5' RACE. TCRdb names Illumina HiSeq 2500 as the instrument used. A second PCR of about 6 to 11 cycles was performed with a sample-barcoded 5' primer and a J-beta primer mix. Starting from the raw public reads, TCRdb applied fastp trimming at Q25, assembled clones with MiXCR and retained in-frame beta chains. Rows merge per CDR3 protein into single entries with the most common DNA and genes. This sample lists roughly 1.5 million distinct CDR3 sequences; under 55% were detected once. The ten top clones hold around 4% of the sample. Input material: blood. The receptors come from a woman younger than 35 in good health.

The chain recombines TRBV5-1 with TRBJ1-1; 7 positions match TRBD1. The CDR3 extends over 18 amino acids. CDR1 and CDR2 from the germline V gene are SGHRS and YFSETQ. With V trimmed by 5 bases and J by 6 bases, 22 bases remained unmatched. The CDR3 nucleotides are TGCGCCAGCAGGGGGGGACGACAGGGTGGTCTCGTTGCCGCTGAAGCTTTCTTT. Amino acid sequence: CASRGGRQGGLVAAEAFF.

The chain employs TRBV28 and TRBJ1-6, with D perhaps matching TRBD1 (5 bases). The CDR3 is 14 amino acids. CDR1 is MDHEN, CDR2 SYDVKM, per germline. V dropped 1 base and J dropped 8 bases, with 9 bases sitting between them. The CDR3: CASSLSEGYSPLHF. The CDR3 DNA reads TGTGCCAGCAGTTTATCTGAGGGGTATTCACCCCTCCACTTT.

The chain uses TRBV27 and TRBJ2-1; 12 positions agree with TRBD1. V shed 8 bases and J 6 bases; nucleotides not matched to a gene: 5. The CDR3 spans 14 residues. From germline, CDR1 is MNHEY and CDR2 SMNVEV (reference sequence). The CDR3 DNA sequence: TGTGCCAGCGCGCCGGGACAGGGGGCCAATGAGCAGTTCTTC. Its protein is CASAPGQGANEQFF.

V and J are TRBV24-1 and TRBJ2-1, with 9 bases matching TRBD2. CDR3 length: 17 amino acids. V lost 2 bases, J lost 4 bases, and 8 bases stayed unmatched. Germline CDR1 KGHDR, CDR2 SFDVKD. CDR3 DNA: TGTGCCACCAGTGATTCCCCCCCGCGGGGGGGGTACAATGAGCAGTTCTTC. Translating it yields CATSDSPPRGGYNEQFF.

The table lists this clonotype with a few counts. The chain carries TRBV6-2 or TRBV6-3 and TRBJ1-1; 7 bases are shared with TRBD1. The CDR3 sequence is 14 residues long. CDR1 and CDR2 from the germline V gene are MNHEY and SVGEGT. Germline trimming cut 6 bases from V and 7 bases from J; bases unmatched to any gene: 11. The CDR3 here is CASREGGTELEAFF. The CDR3, as DNA: TGTGCCAGCAGAGAGGGCGGGACAGAACTTGAAGCTTTCTTT.

The CDR3 coding sequence is TGCGCCAGCAGCCTACAAACTTCCCGTAATAACTATGGCTACACCTTC. Protein sequence: CASSLQTSRNNYGYTF. The V and J genes are TRBV4-1 and TRBJ1-2; D remains ambiguous. This CDR3 is built from 16 residues. V was clipped by 4 bases and J by 1 base, with 16 bases between them. Per the germline V gene, CDR1 is MGHRA and CDR2 is YSYEKL.

This clonotype has ten or more counts. The chain couples TRBV4-2 to TRBJ2-3, with a tentative D call TRBD2 (7 bases). The germline V gene encodes CDR1 LGHNA and CDR2 YNFKEQ. Between the trimmed V and J ends, which lost 0 bases and 3 bases, there was a span of 16 bases. The CDR3 loop spans 17 amino acids. The CDR3 nucleotides are TGTGCCAGCAGCCAAGATTTAGGGCGGGGGCAGACAGATACGCAGTATTTT. It specifies CASSQDLGRGQTDTQYF.

On this clonotype: Given a much more abundant clone one base away, this may be a read error. The genes are TRBV20-1 and TRBJ1-1; perhaps TRBD1 as D (5 bases). There are 10 residues in the CDR3. V was trimmed by 5 bases and J by 6 bases, leaving 7 bases between them. Germline CDR1 and CDR2: DFQATT and SNEGSKA (reference sequence). CDR3 in amino acids: CSAGAPEAFF. CDR3 sequence (DNA): TGCAGTGCTGGGGCCCCTGAAGCTTTCTTT.

This clonotype came up many times. Mismatch with germline at one junction end may stem from a read error. The chain joins TRBV7-2 to TRBJ1-4, with D possibly TRBD1 on 5 matching bases. Per the germline V gene, CDR1 is SGHTA and CDR2 is FQGNSA. The length of the CDR3 is 14 residues. CDR3 in DNA: TGTGCCAGCAGTTTAGTGGGGGGTAATGAAAAACTGTTTTTT. Its translation is CASSLVGGNEKLFF.

The chain has TRBV20-1 and TRBJ1-1; a possible D gene is TRBD1 (5 bases). V gave up 3 bases and J gave up 3 bases, with 11 bases separating them. Germline-derived CDR1 and CDR2 are DFQATT and SNEGSKA (reference sequence). The CDR3 consists of 13 residues. CDR3 in DNA: TGCAGTGCTAGGGGGGGACTCTACACTGAAGCTTTCTTT. It encodes CSARGGLYTEAFF.

The rearrangement uses TRBV13 and TRBJ2-1, with D possibly matching TRBD1 (5 bases). The V gene lost 4 bases and the J gene lost 6 bases, with 16 bases spanning the gap. The CDR3 has 15 residues. Germline V gene sequence: CDR1 PRHDT, CDR2 FYEKMQ (reference sequence). The CDR3 nucleotides read TGTGCCAGCAGCTCATTCGTTACTACAGGCAATGAGCAGTTCTTC. Its protein product is CASSSFVTTGNEQFF.

V usage is TRBV20-1 and J usage is TRBJ2-1; 12 bases are a match to TRBD2. CDR1 and CDR2 (germline): DFQATT, SNEGSKA (reference sequence). Trimming cost V 5 bases and J 7 bases; bases outside gene matches: 9. The CDR3 has 15 amino acids. The DNA of the CDR3 is TGCAGTGCTGGGACCCTAGCGGGGGGGCAAAATGAGCAGTTCTTC. Protein sequence: CSAGTLAGGQNEQFF.

The chain employs TRBV5-1 and TRBJ1-1; 9 positions agree with TRBD1. The germline V gene has CDR1 SGHRS and CDR2 YFSETQ. The CDR3 is made up of 16 amino acids. The V gene end was trimmed by 3 bases and the J gene end by 1 base; junction bases not matched to a gene: 7. CDR3 amino acids: CASSYPPGQGNTEAFF. CDR3 in DNA: TGCGCCAGCAGCTATCCCCCGGGACAGGGGAACACTGAAGCTTTCTTT.

J is TRBJ2-7 and V is TRBV2; maybe TRBD1 (5 bases). CDR1 is SNHLY and CDR2 is FYNNEI in the germline V gene. This CDR3 has 14 residues. Trimming left V 7 bases short and J 0 bases short, with 13 bases between. CDR3 amino acids: CASKDPTVSYEQYF. CDR3 nucleotide sequence: TGTGCCAGCAAGGACCCGACAGTCTCCTACGAGCAGTACTTC.

In this sample, this clonotype turned up a few times. The V call is TRBV10-3, the J call TRBJ1-4, with TRBD1 matching 7 bases. The CDR3 length is 14 residues. Looked up from germline, CDR1 is ENHRY and CDR2 is SYGVKD. Trimming removed 3 bases from V and 5 bases from J; junction bases left unmatched: 3. The CDR3 DNA reads TGTGCCATCAGTGAACGACAGGGCAATGAAAAACTGTTTTTT. This sequence encodes CAISERQGNEKLFF.

The J gene is TRBJ1-3, the V gene TRBV20-1; D is unresolved. V dropped 3 bases and J dropped 0 bases, with 6 bases sitting between them. Germline CDR1 DFQATT, CDR2 SNEGSKA (reference sequence). CDR3 length equals 13 residues. DNA of the CDR3: TGCAGTGCTAGTGGTAGCTCTGGAAACACCATATATTTT. Amino acids: CSASGSSGNTIYF.

The V call is TRBV27, the J call TRBJ2-7; D is perhaps TRBD1 (6 bases). CDR1 and CDR2 (germline): MNHEY, SMNVEV (reference sequence). This CDR3 is built from 15 residues. Between the trimmed V and J ends, which lost 4 bases and 6 bases, there was a span of 19 bases. CDR3 sequence: CASSSRDKLVREQYF. DNA for the CDR3: TGTGCCAGCAGTTCCCGGGACAAATTGGTTCGCGAGCAGTACTTC.

This clonotype was seen only a few times. This rearrangement joins TRBV4-3 to TRBJ2-3; D remains unclear. Trimming took off 1 base at V and 4 bases at J, with 12 bases between the two ends. Germline-derived CDR1 and CDR2 are LGHNA and YSLEER. The CDR3 has 15 residues. The DNA of the CDR3 is TGCGCCAGCAGCCAAGCGGCTAGTTACGCAGATACGCAGTATTTT. Protein: CASSQAASYADTQYF.

This clonotype was counted a single time. The chain is built from TRBV9 and TRBJ2-4; TRBD1 aligns across 8 bases. Germline V gene lookup returns CDR1 SGDLS and CDR2 YYNGEE. V trimming: 3 bases; J trimming: 12 bases; junction bases outside the gene matches: 11. The CDR3 loop spans 14 amino acids. CDR3 sequence reads: CASSASSRGQGQYF. In nucleotides, the CDR3 is TGTGCCAGCAGCGCCAGCTCCCGCGGACAGGGTCAGTACTTC.

This clonotype was seen a few times. This chain joins TRBV6-6 and TRBJ1-6, with TRBD1 matching 11 bases. The trim removed 6 bases at V and 9 bases at J, leaving 7 bases unmatched. This CDR3 region has 15 residues. Germline V gene data show CDR1 as MNHNY and CDR2 as SVGAGI (reference sequence). Written as DNA, the CDR3 is TGTGCCAGCAGATCACGGACAGGGGGCTTTTCACCCCTCCACTTT. Amino acid sequence: CASRSRTGGFSPLHF.

The V call is TRBV3-1, the J call TRBJ2-1; D uncertain. Germline V gene data show CDR1 as LGHDT and CDR2 as YNNKEL (reference sequence). This CDR3 has 14 residues. Deletions cut 1 base from V and 8 bases from J, with 12 bases between. CDR3 protein: CASSQVTNRYEQFF. CDR3 nucleotides: TGTGCCAGCAGCCAAGTTACTAATCGGTATGAGCAGTTCTTC.